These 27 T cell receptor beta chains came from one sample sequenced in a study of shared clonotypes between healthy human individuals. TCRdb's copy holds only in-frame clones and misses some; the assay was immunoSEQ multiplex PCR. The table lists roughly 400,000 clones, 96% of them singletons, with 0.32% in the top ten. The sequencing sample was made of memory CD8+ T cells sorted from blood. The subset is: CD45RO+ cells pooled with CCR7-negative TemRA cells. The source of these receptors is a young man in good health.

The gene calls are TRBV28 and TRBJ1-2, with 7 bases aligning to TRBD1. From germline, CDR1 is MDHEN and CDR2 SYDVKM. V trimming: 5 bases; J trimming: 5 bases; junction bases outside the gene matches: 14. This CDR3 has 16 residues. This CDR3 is CASSPPRAAGGYGYTF. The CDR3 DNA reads TGTGCCAGCAGTCCCCCCCGTGCGGCAGGGGGTTATGGCTACACCTTC.

CDR3 DNA sequence: TGTGCCAGCAGCCAAGAGAGAAACACCGGGGAGCTGTTTTTT. Residues: CASSQERNTGELFF. V is TRBV14 and J is TRBJ2-2; unclear D gene. V lost 0 bases to trimming and J lost 2 bases, with 4 bases between them. The CDR3 loop spans 14 amino acids. Germline V gene lookup returns CDR1 SGHDN and CDR2 FVKESK.

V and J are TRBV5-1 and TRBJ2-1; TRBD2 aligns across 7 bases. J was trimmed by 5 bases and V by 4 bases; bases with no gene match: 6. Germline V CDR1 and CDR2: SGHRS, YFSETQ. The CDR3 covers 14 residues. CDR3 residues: CASSPSSGNNEQFF. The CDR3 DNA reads TGCGCCAGCAGCCCCTCTAGCGGAAACAATGAGCAGTTCTTC.

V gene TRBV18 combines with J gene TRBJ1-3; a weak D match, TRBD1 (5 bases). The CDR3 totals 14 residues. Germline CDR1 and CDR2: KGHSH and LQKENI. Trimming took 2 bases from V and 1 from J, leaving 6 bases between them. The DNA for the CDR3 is TGTGCCAGCTCACCAGGGGGGTCTGGAAACACCATATATTTT. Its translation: CASSPGGSGNTIYF.

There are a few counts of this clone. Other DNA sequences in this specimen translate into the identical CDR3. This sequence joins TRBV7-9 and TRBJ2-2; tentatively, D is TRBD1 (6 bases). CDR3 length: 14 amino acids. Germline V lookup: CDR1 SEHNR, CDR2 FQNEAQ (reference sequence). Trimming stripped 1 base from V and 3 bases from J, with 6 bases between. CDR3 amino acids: CASSLDRDTGELFF. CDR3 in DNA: TGTGCCAGCAGCTTAGACAGGGACACCGGGGAGCTGTTTTTT. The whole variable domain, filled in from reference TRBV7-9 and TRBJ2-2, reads DTGVSQNPRHKITKRGQNVTFRCDPISEHNRLYWYRQTLGQGPEFLTYFQNEAQLEKSRLLSDRFSAERPKGSFSTLEIQRTEQGDSAMYLCASSLDRDTGELFFGEGSRLTVL.

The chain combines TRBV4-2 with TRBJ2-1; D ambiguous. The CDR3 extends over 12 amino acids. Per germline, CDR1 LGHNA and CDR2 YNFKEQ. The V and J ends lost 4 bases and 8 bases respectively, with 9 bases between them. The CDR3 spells CASSPFSDEQFF. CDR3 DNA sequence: TGTGCCAGCAGCCCCTTCAGCGATGAGCAGTTCTTC.

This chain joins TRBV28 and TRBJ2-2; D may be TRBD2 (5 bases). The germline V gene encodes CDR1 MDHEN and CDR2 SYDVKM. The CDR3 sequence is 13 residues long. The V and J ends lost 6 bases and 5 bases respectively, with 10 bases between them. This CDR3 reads CASRGDPTGELFF. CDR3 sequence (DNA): TGTGCCAGCAGGGGAGACCCTACCGGGGAGCTGTTTTTT.

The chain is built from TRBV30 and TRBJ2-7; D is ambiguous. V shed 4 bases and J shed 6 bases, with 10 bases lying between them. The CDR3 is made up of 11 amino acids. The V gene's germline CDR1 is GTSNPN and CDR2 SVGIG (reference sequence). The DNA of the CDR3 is TGTGCCTGGAACTTTGCAGCCGAGCAGTACTTC. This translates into CAWNFAAEQYF.

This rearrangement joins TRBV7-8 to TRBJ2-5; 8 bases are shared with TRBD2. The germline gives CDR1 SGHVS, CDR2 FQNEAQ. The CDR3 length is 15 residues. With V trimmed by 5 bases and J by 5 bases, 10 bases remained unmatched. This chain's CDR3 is CASSPYGTRLETQYF. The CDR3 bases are TGTGCCAGCAGCCCATATGGGACTAGATTGGAGACCCAGTACTTC. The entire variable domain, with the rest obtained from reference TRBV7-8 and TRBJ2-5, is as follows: GAGVSQSPRYKVAKRGQDVALRCDPISGHVSLFWYQQALGQGPEFLTYFQNEAQLDKSGLPSDRFFAERPEGSVSTLKIQRTQQEDSAVYLCASSPYGTRLETQYFGPGTRLLVL.

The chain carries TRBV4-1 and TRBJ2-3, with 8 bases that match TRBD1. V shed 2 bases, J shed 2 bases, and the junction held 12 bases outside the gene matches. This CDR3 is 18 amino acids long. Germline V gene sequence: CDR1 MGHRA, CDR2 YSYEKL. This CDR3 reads CASSQPNPGGHTTDTQYF. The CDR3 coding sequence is TGCGCCAGCAGCCAACCTAACCCAGGGGGCCATACCACAGATACGCAGTATTTT.

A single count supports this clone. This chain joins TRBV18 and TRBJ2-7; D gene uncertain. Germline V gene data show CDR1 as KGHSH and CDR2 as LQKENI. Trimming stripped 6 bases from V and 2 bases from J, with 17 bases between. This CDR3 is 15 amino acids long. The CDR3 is CASSIVGSTPYEQYF. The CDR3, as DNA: TGTGCCAGCTCCATCGTAGGGTCCACCCCCTACGAGCAGTACTTC.

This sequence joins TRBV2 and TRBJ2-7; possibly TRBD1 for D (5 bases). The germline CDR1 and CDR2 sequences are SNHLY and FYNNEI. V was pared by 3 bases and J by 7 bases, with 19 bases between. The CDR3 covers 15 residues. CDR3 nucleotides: TGTGCCAGCAGTGATCGGCTAGTGGACATCTGTGAGCAGTACTTC. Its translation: CASSDRLVDICEQYF.

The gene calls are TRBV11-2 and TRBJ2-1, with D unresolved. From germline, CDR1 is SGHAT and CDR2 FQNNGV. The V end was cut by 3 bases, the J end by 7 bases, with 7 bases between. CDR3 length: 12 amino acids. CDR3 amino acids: CASSLWVNEQFF. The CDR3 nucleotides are TGTGCCAGCAGCTTGTGGGTAAATGAGCAGTTCTTC.

The CDR3 DNA sequence: TGCGCCAGCAGCCAATCTGCGACAGGGGTGTACTACGAGCAGTACTTC. Translated: CASSQSATGVYYEQYF. The V gene is TRBV4-1, the J gene TRBJ2-7; the match to TRBD1 covers 8 bases. Per the germline V gene, CDR1 is MGHRA and CDR2 is YSYEKL. V lost 2 bases and J lost 3; bases outside the gene matches: 9. CDR3 length: 16 residues.

The CDR3 loop is CSAREVAGYTF. The CDR3 region has the DNA TGCAGTGCTAGAGAAGTCGCCGGCTACACCTTC. The rearrangement uses TRBV20-1 and TRBJ1-2; D remains unclear. The CDR3 has 11 residues. Trimming took 0 bases from V and 8 from J, leaving 7 bases between them. From germline, CDR1 is DFQATT and CDR2 SNEGSKA (reference sequence).

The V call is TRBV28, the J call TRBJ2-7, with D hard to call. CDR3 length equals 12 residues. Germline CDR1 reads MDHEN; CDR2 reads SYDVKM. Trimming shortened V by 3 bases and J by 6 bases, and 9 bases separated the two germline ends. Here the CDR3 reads CASSFPELEQYF. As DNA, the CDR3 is TGTGCCAGCAGTTTCCCCGAGCTCGAGCAGTACTTC.

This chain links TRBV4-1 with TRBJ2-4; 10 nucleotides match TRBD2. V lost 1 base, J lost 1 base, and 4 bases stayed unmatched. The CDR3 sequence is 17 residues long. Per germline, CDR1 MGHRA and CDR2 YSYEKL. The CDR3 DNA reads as TGCGCCAGCAGCCAAGTCGTTAGCGGGAGGGCCAAAAACATTCAGTACTTC. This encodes CASSQVVSGRAKNIQYF.

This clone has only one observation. CDR3 nucleotides: TGTGCCAGTAGTATTTCTAGCTCCTTCTACGAGCAGTACTTC. Its translation: CASSISSSFYEQYF. The chain has TRBV19 and TRBJ2-7; possibly TRBD2 for D (5 bases). Germline lookup yields CDR1 LNHDA and CDR2 SQIVND (reference sequence). The CDR3 sequence is 14 residues long. Trimming took 3 bases from V and 3 from J, leaving 12 bases between them.

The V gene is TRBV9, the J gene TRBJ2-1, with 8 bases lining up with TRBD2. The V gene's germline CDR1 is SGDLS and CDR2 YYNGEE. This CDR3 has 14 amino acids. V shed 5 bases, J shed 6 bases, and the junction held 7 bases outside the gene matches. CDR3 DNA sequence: TGTGCCAGCAGGCCGGGACTAGTGGTCAATGAGCAGTTCTTC. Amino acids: CASRPGLVVNEQFF.

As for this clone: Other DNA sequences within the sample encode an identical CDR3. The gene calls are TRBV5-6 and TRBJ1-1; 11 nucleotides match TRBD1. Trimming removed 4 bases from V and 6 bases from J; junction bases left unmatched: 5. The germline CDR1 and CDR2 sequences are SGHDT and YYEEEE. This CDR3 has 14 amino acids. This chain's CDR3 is CASSLRDRGAEAFF. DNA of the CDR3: TGTGCCAGCAGCCTCCGGGACAGGGGGGCTGAAGCTTTCTTT.

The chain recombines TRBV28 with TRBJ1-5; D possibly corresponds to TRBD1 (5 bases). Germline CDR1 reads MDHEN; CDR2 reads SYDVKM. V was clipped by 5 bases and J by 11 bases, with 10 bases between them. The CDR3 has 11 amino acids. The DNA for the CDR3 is TGTGCCAGCAGTCTCGGGACTGCCCAGCATTTT. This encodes CASSLGTAQHF.

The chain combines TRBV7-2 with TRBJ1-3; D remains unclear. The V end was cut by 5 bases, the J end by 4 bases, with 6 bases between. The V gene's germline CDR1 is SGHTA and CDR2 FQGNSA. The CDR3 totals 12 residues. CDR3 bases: TGTGCCAGCAGCATCACGGGAAACACCATATATTTT. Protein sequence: CASSITGNTIYF.

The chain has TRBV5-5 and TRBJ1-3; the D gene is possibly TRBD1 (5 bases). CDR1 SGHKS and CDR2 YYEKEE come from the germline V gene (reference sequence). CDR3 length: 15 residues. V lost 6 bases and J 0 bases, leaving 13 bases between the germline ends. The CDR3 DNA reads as TGTGCCAGCAACCCAGGACACTCCTCTGGAAACACCATATATTTT. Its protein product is CASNPGHSSGNTIYF. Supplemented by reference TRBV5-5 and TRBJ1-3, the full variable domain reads DAGVTQSPTHLIKTRGQQVTLRCSPISGHKSVSWYQQVLGQGPQFIFQYYEKEERGRGNFPDRFSARQFPNYSSELNVNALLLGDSALYLCASNPGHSSGNTIYFGEGSWLTVV.

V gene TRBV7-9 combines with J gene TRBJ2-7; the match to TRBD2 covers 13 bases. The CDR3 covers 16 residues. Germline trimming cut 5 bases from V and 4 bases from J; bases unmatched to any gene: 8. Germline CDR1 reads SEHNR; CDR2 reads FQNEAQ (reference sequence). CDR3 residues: CASSVRTSGRSYEQYF. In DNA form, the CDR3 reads TGTGCCAGCAGCGTCCGGACTAGCGGGAGATCGTACGAGCAGTACTTC.

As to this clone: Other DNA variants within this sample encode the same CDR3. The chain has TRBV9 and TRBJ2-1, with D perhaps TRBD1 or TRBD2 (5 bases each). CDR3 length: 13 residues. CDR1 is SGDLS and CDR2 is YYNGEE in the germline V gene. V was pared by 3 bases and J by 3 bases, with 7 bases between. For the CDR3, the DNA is TGTGCCAGCAGCGCGGGACGCTACAATGAGCAGTTCTTC. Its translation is CASSAGRYNEQFF.

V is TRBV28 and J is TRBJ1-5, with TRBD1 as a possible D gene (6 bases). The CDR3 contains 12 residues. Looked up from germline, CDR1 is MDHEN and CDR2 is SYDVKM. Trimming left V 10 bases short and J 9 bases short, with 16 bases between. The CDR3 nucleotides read TGTGCCACCGATAAGGGGGGAGGGCCCCAGCATTTT. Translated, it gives CATDKGGGPQHF.

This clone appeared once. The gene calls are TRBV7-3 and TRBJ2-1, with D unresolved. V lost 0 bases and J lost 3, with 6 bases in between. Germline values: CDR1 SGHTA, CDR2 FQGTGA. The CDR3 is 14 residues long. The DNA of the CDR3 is TGTGCCAGCAGCTTAACAGGCTACTACAATGAGCAGTTCTTC. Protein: CASSLTGYYNEQFF.